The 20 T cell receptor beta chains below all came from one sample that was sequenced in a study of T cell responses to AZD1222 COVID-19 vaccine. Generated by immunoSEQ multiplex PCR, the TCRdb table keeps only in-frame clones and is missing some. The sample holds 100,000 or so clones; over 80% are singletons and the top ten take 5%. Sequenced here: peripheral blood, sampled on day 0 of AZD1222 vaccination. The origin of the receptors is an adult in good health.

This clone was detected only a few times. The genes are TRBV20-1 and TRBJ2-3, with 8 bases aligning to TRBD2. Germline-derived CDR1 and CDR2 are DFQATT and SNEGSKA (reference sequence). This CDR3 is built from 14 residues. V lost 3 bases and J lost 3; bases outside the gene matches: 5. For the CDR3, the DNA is TGCAGTGCTAGTGTGACGGGGGGGACAGATACGCAGTATTTT. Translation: CSASVTGGTDTQYF.

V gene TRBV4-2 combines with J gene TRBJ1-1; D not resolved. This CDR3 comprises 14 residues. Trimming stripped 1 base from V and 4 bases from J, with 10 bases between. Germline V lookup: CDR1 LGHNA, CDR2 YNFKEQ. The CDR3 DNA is TGTGCCAGCAGCCAAGCCTCCTCCGTCACTGAAGCTTTCTTT. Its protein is CASSQASSVTEAFF.

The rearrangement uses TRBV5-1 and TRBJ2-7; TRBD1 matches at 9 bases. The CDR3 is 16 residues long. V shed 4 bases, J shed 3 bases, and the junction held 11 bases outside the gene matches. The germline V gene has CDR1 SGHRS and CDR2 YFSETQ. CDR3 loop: CASSRMDRGTGYEQYF. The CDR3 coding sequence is TGCGCCAGCAGCCGCATGGACAGGGGCACTGGCTACGAGCAGTACTTC.

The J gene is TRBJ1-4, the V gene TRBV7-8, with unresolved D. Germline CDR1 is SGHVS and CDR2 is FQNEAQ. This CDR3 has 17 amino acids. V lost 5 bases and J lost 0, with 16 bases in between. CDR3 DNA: TGTGCCAGCAGCCGAGGCCCCGGTTTTGCAACTAATGAAAAACTGTTTTTT. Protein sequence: CASSRGPGFATNEKLFF.

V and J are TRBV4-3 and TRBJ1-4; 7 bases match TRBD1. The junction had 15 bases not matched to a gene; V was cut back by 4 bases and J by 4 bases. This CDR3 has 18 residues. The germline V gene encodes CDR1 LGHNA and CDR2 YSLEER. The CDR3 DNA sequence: TGCGCCAGCAGCCCCCACCTCATATTACAGGGGTTTAATGAAAAACTGTTTTTT. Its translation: CASSPHLILQGFNEKLFF.

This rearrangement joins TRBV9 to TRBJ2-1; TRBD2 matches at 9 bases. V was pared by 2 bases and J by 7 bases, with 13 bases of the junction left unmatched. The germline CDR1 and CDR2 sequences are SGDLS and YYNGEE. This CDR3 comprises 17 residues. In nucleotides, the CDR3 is TGTGCCAGCAGCGTCCTCCCGACTAGCGGATTTAATAATGAGCAGTTCTTC. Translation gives CASSVLPTSGFNNEQFF.

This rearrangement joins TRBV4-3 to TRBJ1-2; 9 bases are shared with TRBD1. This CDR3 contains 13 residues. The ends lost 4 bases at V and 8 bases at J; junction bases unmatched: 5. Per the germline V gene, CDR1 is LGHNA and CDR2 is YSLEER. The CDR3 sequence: CASSRDRVSGYTF. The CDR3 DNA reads TGCGCCAGCAGCCGGGACAGGGTTAGCGGCTACACCTTC.

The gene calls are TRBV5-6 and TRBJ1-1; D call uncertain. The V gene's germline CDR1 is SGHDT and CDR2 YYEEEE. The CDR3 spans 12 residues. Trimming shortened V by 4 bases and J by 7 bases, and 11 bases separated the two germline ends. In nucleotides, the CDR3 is TGTGCCAGCAGCCCTGGACCGTTTGAAGCTTTCTTT. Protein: CASSPGPFEAFF.

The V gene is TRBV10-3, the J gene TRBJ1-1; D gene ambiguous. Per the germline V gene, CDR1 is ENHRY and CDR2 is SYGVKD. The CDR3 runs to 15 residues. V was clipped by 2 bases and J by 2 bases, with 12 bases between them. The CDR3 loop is CAISEPARPNTEAFF. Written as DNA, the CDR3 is TGTGCCATCAGTGAGCCCGCGCGACCTAACACTGAAGCTTTCTTT.

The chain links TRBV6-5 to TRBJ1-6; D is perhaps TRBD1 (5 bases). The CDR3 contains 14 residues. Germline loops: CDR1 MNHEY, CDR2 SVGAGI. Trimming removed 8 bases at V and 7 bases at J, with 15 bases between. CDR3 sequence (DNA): TGTGCCAGCCTCGACGGGGCAGGGAATTCACCCCTCCACTTT. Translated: CASLDGAGNSPLHF.

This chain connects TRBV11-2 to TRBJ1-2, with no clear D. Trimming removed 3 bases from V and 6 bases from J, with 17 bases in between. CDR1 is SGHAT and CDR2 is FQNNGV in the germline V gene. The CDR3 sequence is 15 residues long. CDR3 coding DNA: TGTGCCAGCAGCTTTAACACTGGGATCCACAATGGCTACACCTTC. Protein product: CASSFNTGIHNGYTF.

The CDR3 protein is CASGGGYGDTGELFF. Here the CDR3 DNA reads TGTGCCAGCGGGGGAGGATATGGTGACACCGGGGAGCTGTTTTTT. The chain joins TRBV2 to TRBJ2-2, with D tentatively TRBD2 (6 bases). Germline CDR1 is SNHLY and CDR2 is FYNNEI. The CDR3 is 15 amino acids. Trimming cost V 8 bases and J 3 bases, with 16 bases left between them.

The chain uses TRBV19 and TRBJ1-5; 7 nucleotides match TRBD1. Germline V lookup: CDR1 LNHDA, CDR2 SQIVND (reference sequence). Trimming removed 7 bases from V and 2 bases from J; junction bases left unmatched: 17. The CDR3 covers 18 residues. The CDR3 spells CASISVKGASLGNQPQHF. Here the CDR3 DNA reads TGTGCCAGTATCAGTGTCAAGGGGGCTTCTTTAGGCAATCAGCCCCAGCATTTT.

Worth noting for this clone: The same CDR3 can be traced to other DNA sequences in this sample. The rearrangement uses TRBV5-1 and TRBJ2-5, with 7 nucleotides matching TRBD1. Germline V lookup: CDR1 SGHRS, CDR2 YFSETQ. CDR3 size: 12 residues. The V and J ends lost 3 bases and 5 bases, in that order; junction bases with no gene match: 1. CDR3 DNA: TGCGCCAGCAGCTGGGACAGTGAGACCCAGTACTTC. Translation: CASSWDSETQYF.

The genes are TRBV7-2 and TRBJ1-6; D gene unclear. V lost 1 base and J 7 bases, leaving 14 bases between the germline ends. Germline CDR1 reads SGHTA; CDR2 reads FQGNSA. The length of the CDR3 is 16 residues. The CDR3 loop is CASSLESGDPNSPLHF. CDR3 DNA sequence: TGTGCCAGCAGCTTAGAGTCCGGGGATCCCAATTCACCCCTCCACTTT.

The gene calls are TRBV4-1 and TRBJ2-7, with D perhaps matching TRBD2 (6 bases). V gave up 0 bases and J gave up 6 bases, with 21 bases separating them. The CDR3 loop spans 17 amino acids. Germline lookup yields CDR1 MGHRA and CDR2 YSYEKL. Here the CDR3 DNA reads TGCGCCAGCAGCCAAGACCGGGAACTAGGACTAAGAATCGAGCAGTACTTC. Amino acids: CASSQDRELGLRIEQYF.

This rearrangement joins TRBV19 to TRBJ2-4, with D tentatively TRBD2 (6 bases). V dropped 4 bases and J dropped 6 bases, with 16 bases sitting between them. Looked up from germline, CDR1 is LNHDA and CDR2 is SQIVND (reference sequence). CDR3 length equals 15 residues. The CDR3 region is CASSRYGAGGNIQYF. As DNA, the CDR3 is TGTGCCAGTAGTAGGTACGGGGCCGGGGGAAACATTCAGTACTTC. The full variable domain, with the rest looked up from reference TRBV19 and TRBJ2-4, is DGGITQSPKYLFRKEGQNVTLSCEQNLNHDAMYWYRQDPGQGLRLIYYSQIVNDFQKGDIAEGYSVSREKKESFPLTVTSAQKNPTAFYLCASSRYGAGGNIQYFGAGTRLSVL.

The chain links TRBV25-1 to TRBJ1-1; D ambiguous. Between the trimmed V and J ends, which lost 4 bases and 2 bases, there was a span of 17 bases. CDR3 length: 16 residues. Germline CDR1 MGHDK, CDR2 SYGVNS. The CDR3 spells CASSGPREKGNTEAFF. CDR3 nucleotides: TGTGCCAGCAGTGGGCCCCGGGAAAAAGGAAACACTGAAGCTTTCTTT.

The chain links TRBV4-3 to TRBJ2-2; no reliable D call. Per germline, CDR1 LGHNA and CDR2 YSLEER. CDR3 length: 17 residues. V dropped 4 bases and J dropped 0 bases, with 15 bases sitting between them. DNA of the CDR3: TGCGCCAGCAGCCCGAGTGGCTCCCCCTCGAACACCGGGGAGCTGTTTTTT. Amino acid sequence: CASSPSGSPSNTGELFF.

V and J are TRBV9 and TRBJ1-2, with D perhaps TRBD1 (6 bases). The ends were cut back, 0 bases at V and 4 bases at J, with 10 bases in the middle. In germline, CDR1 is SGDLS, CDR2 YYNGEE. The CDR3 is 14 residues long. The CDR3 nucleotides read TGTGCCAGCAGCGTAGGGGGGCGGGGCTATGGCTACACCTTC. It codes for CASSVGGRGYGYTF.